This T cell receptor beta chain comes out of a study of beta chain features in type 1 diabetes. The overall study: The patients were much like the healthy donors in age, gender and cell yields. The study examined roughly 110,000,000 sorted cells across all samples.

Notes on this clone: Its antigen is currently unknown.

There are 15 residues in the CDR3. V gave up 2 bases and J gave up 4 bases, with 14 bases separating them. Germline CDR1 reads SGHDN; CDR2 reads FVKESK. Study outcomes and limitations: In these data, an HLA type influence on TCRB rearrangement remained unresolved. Within each of all four CD4+ subsets, Type 1 diabetes patients had TCRB CDR3s that were moderately but significantly shorter.

Expressed TCRB transcripts got sequenced, as all isolated RNA was reverse transcribed. For naive, central memory and regulatory T cell samples, reads averaged roughly 3.7 million. The method was immunoSEQ multiplex PCR; TCRdb's version includes in-frame clones alone and lacks a portion of them. The data show a few hundred thousand clones, over 14% seen once. J is TRBJ2-5 and V is TRBV14, with D perhaps matching TRBD2 (6 bases). What was sequenced was naive CD4+ T cells from blood. The origin of this receptor is a young man with type 1 diabetes. CDR3 sequence: CASSQKGLPRETQYF. In DNA form, the CDR3 reads TGTGCCAGCAGCCAAAAGGGACTGCCGCGAGAGACCCAGTACTTC.